This TCR beta chain was identified in a study of CD8 T cells in ankylosing spondylitis. Regarding the study as a whole: Previously reported in reactive arthritis synovial fluid and blood were some of the motif variants. In ankylosing spondylitis blood, a motif of roughly eight highly homologous TCR beta variants appeared characteristic.

A note on this clonotype: The target antigen is unknown.

TCRdb itself ran the 5' RACE reads through MiXCR, one entry per CDR3 protein. This sample yields 750,000 to 850,000 distinct CDR3 sequences, of which over 9.5% are seen a single time; approximately 0.5% belongs to the top ten. This CDR3 is built from 13 residues. Germline CDR1 reads SGHNT; CDR2 reads YYREEE (reference sequence). The germline V and J ends were trimmed by 1 base and 8 bases, with 10 bases remaining between them. The sample comprised blood, either unsorted or a sorted T cell fraction (not recorded which). This receptor was identified in a male donor with ankylosing spondylitis. The rearrangement joins TRBV5-4 to TRBJ2-1; D is perhaps TRBD2 (6 bases). This CDR3 is CASSLQPGDEQFF. CDR3 DNA sequence: TGTGCCAGCAGCTTGCAACCGGGAGATGAGCAGTTCTTC.